This T cell receptor (beta chain) was captured in a study of cytomegalovirus exposure and HLA in healthy donors (dated by TCRdb to 2016 to 2017). With respect to the entire study: According to a later analysis, one platform produced both the approximately 110 validation repertoires and the roughly 660 repertoires of the first cohort. Besides the first cohort of roughly 700 subjects, a separate validation cohort made up of roughly 130 different subjects was used. The aim of the study was to test whether cataloging public T cell receptors could identify signatures of past pathogen exposure. To predict cytomegalovirus infection status, the study brought together high-throughput TCR immunosequencing, statistical association of individual TCRs with disease status, and machine learning. The paper's findings and limits, for the study overall: Most TCR sequences were observed very rarely across donors, whereas some public TCRs were present in many individuals. A total of about 150 TCR beta chains were listed by the study as associated with cytomegalovirus. Of the cluster scores, approximately 95% were above 0 in a later analysis, which found that TCRs clustered in the first cohort also tended to co-occur in the approximately 110 validation repertoires. Cytomegalovirus status was reported to be diagnosed by the classifier with high specificity and sensitivity in both the original and validation cohorts. A later analysis had no HLA typing for the validation cohort, so co-occurrence there was scored across all 110 or so repertoires. Three of the identified cytomegalovirus-associated TCR beta chains were confirmed in vitro to be specific for cytomegalovirus antigens. It was suggested by the authors that the approach could potentially be generalized to other disease states and immunological phenotypes.

Separate from the roughly 650-subject first cohort, the validation cohort of 120 subjects was the group to which the donors belonged. Library generation was performed with the immunoSEQ multiplex PCR assay. The study's own analysis went as follows. A statistical classification framework was developed to diagnose cytomegalovirus status using the catalog of TCR beta chain sequences. What TCRdb holds here is the immuneACCESS table cut down to in-frame rearrangements. Part of the clones is not present; checked against another copy, under half of the missing clones reflect an unresolved V gene, and the others are unexplained. V, J and clone size derive from that table, while D and trimming were established from the DNA sequence. The sample yields about 120,000 clones; approximately 86% were counted once. Of the sample, about 4.5% falls within the top ten clones. With respect to this clone: Its antigen has not been determined. Per-nucleotide qualities are absent, and no much larger clonotype sits a single base away.

Taken from cysteine to phenylalanine, the CDR3 has 13 residues. Just the 39-base CDR3 DNA is kept, in frame starting at base 1. CDR1 and CDR2, looked up from the germline V gene, are MNHNS and SASEGT. V is pruned by 9 bases and J by 0 bases, leaving 4 bases of the junction without a gene match. Sequencing was carried out using PBMCs. The chain employs TRBV6-1 and TRBJ1-1; the junction holds 7 bases that match TRBD1. The TCR originated in a man younger than 35 in good health and CMV-seropositive. Here the CDR3 is given as CASRQGVNTEAFF. The sequence in DNA is TGTGCCAGTAGACAGGGCGTGAACACTGAAGCTTTCTTT.